One sample yielded the 24 T cell receptor beta chains listed below, sequenced in a study of naive and memory T cell subsets. An equimolar mix of two oligonucleotides served as the beta constant-region primer for TRBC1 and TRBC2. MiXCR, applied by TCRdb to the UMI-ligation and nested PCR reads, yields one record per CDR3 protein. The sample includes tens of thousands of distinct CDR3 sequences, more than 10% of them seen just once. Material: effector memory CD4+ T cells from blood. Sample subset: effector memory, CD45RA- CD27-. The receptors were sampled from a human donor in good health.

Judged by abundance, this clonotype is medium-sized. This chain joins TRBV20-1 and TRBJ2-7; a possible D gene is TRBD2 (6 bases). Trimming took off 5 bases at V and 2 bases at J, with 19 bases between the two ends. The CDR3 sequence is 15 residues long. Germline V lookup: CDR1 DFQATT, CDR2 SNEGSKA (reference sequence). CDR3 sequence (DNA): TGCAGTGCTGGGGACTCTAGCGCGGGAACCTACGAGCAGTACTTC. It encodes CSAGDSSAGTYEQYF.

CDR3 amino acids: CASSPAGAGSHEQYF. The CDR3 region has the DNA TGTGCCAGCAGCCCCGCGGGAGCGGGATCCCACGAGCAGTACTTC. The chain combines TRBV7-9 with TRBJ2-7; TRBD2 agrees at 7 bases. This CDR3 region has 15 residues. With 5 bases clipped from V and 5 bases from J, the junction kept 12 bases outside the gene matches. Germline V gives CDR1 SEHNR, CDR2 FQNEAQ (reference sequence). The full variable domain, with the rest looked up from reference TRBV7-9 and TRBJ2-7, is DTGVSQNPRHKITKRGQNVTFRCDPISEHNRLYWYRQTLGQGPEFLTYFQNEAQLEKSRLLSDRFSAERPKGSFSTLEIQRTEQGDSAMYLCASSPAGAGSHEQYFGPGTRLTVT.

The chain couples TRBV7-2 to TRBJ2-7; TRBD1 aligns across 9 bases. Looked up from germline, CDR1 is SGHTA and CDR2 is FQGNSA. The CDR3 has 13 residues. The V segment lost 5 bases and the J segment 12 bases; nucleotides outside the gene matches: 11. CDR3 bases: TGTGCCAGCAGCGCCCGGGACAGGGATCCCCTGTACTTC. Protein: CASSARDRDPLYF.

This clonotype was seen at least ten times. The chain combines TRBV18 with TRBJ2-7; 7 positions match TRBD2. The CDR3 extends over 16 amino acids. From germline, CDR1 is KGHSH and CDR2 LQKENI. V gave up 3 bases and J gave up 5 bases; unmatched junction bases: 13. The CDR3 reads CASSPPLGEGSDEQYF. CDR3 in DNA: TGTGCCAGCTCACCGCCTCTGGGGGAGGGAAGCGACGAGCAGTACTTC.

This CDR3 is CASLLETGKSYNEQFF. DNA of the CDR3: TGTGCCAGCCTCCTGGAGACGGGAAAGTCCTACAATGAGCAGTTCTTC. The J gene is TRBJ2-1, the V gene TRBV2; a possible D gene is TRBD2 (5 bases). V dropped 8 bases and J dropped 1 base, with 18 bases sitting between them. The CDR3 loop spans 16 amino acids. Germline V gene lookup returns CDR1 SNHLY and CDR2 FYNNEI.

This clonotype was seen more than once but under ten times. This chain uses TRBV5-1 with TRBJ2-5, with a weak D call TRBD2 (5 bases). Germline loops: CDR1 SGHRS, CDR2 YFSETQ. The CDR3 is 15 residues long. Trimming cost V 1 base and J 5 bases, with 15 bases left between them. The CDR3 sequence is CASSLREPSGETQYF. The CDR3, as DNA: TGCGCCAGCAGCTTGCGGGAACCTTCGGGGGAGACCCAGTACTTC.

This chain connects TRBV7-9 to TRBJ1-1; D is possibly TRBD1 (6 bases). V was shortened by 2 bases and J by 4 bases, with 11 bases between the two germline ends. Germline-derived CDR1 and CDR2 are SEHNR and FQNEAQ (reference sequence). CDR3 length equals 14 residues. The CDR3 DNA reads TGTGCCAGCAGCTTACAGGGGTCGGTCACTGAAGCTTTCTTT. This gives the protein CASSLQGSVTEAFF.

This clonotype is categorized as medium-sized. J is TRBJ2-1 and V is TRBV5-1; 10 bases align to TRBD2. The CDR3 totals 18 residues. The J segment lost 5 bases and the V segment lost 0 bases, leaving 11 bases of the junction unmatched. CDR1 SGHRS and CDR2 YFSETQ come from the germline V gene. The CDR3 protein is CASSLVPTGTSANNEQFF. CDR3 nucleotide sequence: TGCGCCAGCAGCTTGGTCCCAACCGGGACTAGCGCTAACAATGAGCAGTTCTTC.

In its sample, this clonotype was seen many times. The chain links TRBV12-3 or TRBV12-4 to TRBJ2-7; 7 bases map to TRBD2. This CDR3 is 13 amino acids long. Losses at the gene ends were 0 bases for V and 7 bases for J; bases not matched to a gene: 3. CDR3 nucleotides: TGTGCCAGCAGTTTAGCCCGGGGAGGGGAGCAGTACTTC. Amino acid sequence: CASSLARGGEQYF.

This clonotype was seen only a few times. The chain carries TRBV7-2 and TRBJ1-2, with D perhaps matching TRBD1 (5 bases). Germline loops: CDR1 SGHTA, CDR2 FQGNSA. The ends were cut back, 5 bases at V and 6 bases at J, with 19 bases in the middle. CDR3 length: 15 residues. The CDR3 region is CASSAQAGTDHGYTF. CDR3 sequence (DNA): TGTGCCAGCAGCGCCCAGGCCGGGACGGATCATGGCTACACCTTC.

This clonotype was picked up many times. The chain carries TRBV3-1 and TRBJ2-3; a weak D match, TRBD2 (5 bases). CDR1 LGHDT and CDR2 YNNKEL come from the germline V gene (reference sequence). CDR3 length equals 13 residues. Trimming pared 7 bases from V and 0 bases from J, leaving 8 bases between. In nucleotides, the CDR3 is TGTGCCAGCATCGGCGGGAGCACAGATACGCAGTATTTT. Translation gives CASIGGSTDTQYF.

The rearrangement links TRBV20-1 to TRBJ1-5, with D possibly TRBD1 on 6 matching bases. The V end was cut by 0 bases, the J end by 11 bases, with 20 bases between. The germline V gene encodes CDR1 DFQATT and CDR2 SNEGSKA (reference sequence). CDR3 length: 15 amino acids. CDR3 amino acids: CSARDAQGVGGSQHF. The CDR3 region has the DNA TGCAGTGCTAGAGATGCACAGGGTGTAGGGGGGTCCCAGCATTTT.

This clonotype was seen repeatedly, ten times or more. The V call is TRBV6-2 or TRBV6-3, the J call TRBJ2-7, with 7 positions matching TRBD2. There are 17 residues in the CDR3. CDR1 MNHEY and CDR2 SVGEGT come from the germline V gene. Germline trimming cut 5 bases from V and 7 bases from J; bases unmatched to any gene: 20. CDR3 sequence: CASSRLLRTRAGAEQYF. The DNA of the CDR3 is TGTGCCAGCAGTCGCCTACTCAGGACTAGGGCGGGAGCTGAGCAGTACTTC.

There are a few counts of this clonotype. The V and J genes are TRBV3-1 and TRBJ2-3, with 12 bases lining up with TRBD2. V shed 4 bases, J shed 7 bases, and the junction held 12 bases outside the gene matches. This CDR3 spans 17 amino acids. Germline CDR1 and CDR2: LGHDT and YNNKEL (reference sequence). In DNA form, the CDR3 reads TGTGCCAGCAGCCCTAGACTAGCGGGAGAAGTTAAACATACGCAGTATTTT. It yields the protein CASSPRLAGEVKHTQYF.

A few counts support this clonotype. The rearrangement joins TRBV4-2 to TRBJ2-1; maybe TRBD2 (6 bases). This CDR3 has 16 residues. V was clipped by 6 bases and J by 7 bases, with 22 bases between them. The germline V gene has CDR1 LGHNA and CDR2 YNFKEQ. CDR3 DNA sequence: TGTGCCAGCAGTCCTACCCGACTAGTTGGGTTGAATGAGCAGTTCTTC. It yields the protein CASSPTRLVGLNEQFF.

The genes are TRBV18 and TRBJ2-2, with a tentative D call TRBD2 (5 bases). The V end was cut by 3 bases, the J end by 1 base, with 9 bases between. The CDR3 extends over 15 amino acids. Germline assignment: CDR1 KGHSH and CDR2 LQKENI. Here the CDR3 reads CASSPRVKNTGELFF. CDR3 nucleotide sequence: TGTGCCAGCTCACCGCGGGTTAAGAACACCGGGGAGCTGTTTTTT.

This clonotype was detected a few times. The J gene is TRBJ2-4, the V gene TRBV12-3 or TRBV12-4, with 9 bases identical to TRBD1. The trim removed 4 bases at V and 1 base at J, leaving 2 bases unmatched. The CDR3 is 15 residues long. CDR3 nucleotide sequence: TGTGCCAGCAGTTCCGGGACAGGGGCCAAAAACATTCAGTACTTC. Translated, it gives CASSSGTGAKNIQYF.

This clonotype is judged medium-sized. The V call is TRBV2, the J call TRBJ2-3; 15 bases match TRBD2. Trimming cost V 6 bases and J 4 bases; bases outside gene matches: 8. The germline V gene has CDR1 SNHLY and CDR2 FYNNEI. The CDR3 has 17 residues. The CDR3 reads CASSTGTSGRRSDTQYF. In DNA form, the CDR3 reads TGTGCCAGCAGCACAGGGACTAGCGGGAGGCGTTCAGATACGCAGTATTTT.

The chain uses TRBV7-9 and TRBJ1-6; a weak D match, TRBD1 (5 bases). Trimming stripped 2 bases from V and 1 base from J, with 18 bases between. The length of the CDR3 is 19 residues. Germline CDR1 reads SEHNR; CDR2 reads FQNEAQ (reference sequence). CDR3 in DNA: TGTGCCAGCAGCTTACGTTCATGGGGCTCGGAATCCTATAATTCACCCCTCCACTTT. Translating it yields CASSLRSWGSESYNSPLHF.

This clonotype was seen a single time. The genes are TRBV7-6 and TRBJ1-5, with a weak D call TRBD1 (5 bases). This CDR3 comprises 13 residues. CDR1 SGHVS and CDR2 FNYEAQ come from the germline V gene. V dropped 4 bases and J dropped 6 bases, with 10 bases sitting between them. CDR3 in DNA: TGTGCCAGCAGCTACAGTGGGGGTCAGCCCCAGCATTTT. Translation: CASSYSGGQPQHF.

DNA for the CDR3: TGTGCCAGCAGTTACGATACGAATCGTCGGACGGGGGGCACAGATACGCAGTATTTT. Translating it yields CASSYDTNRRTGGTDTQYF. This rearrangement joins TRBV6-2 or TRBV6-3 to TRBJ2-3, with a tentative D call TRBD2 (6 bases). Trimming left V 2 bases short and J 1 base short, with 22 bases between. This CDR3 has 19 amino acids. CDR1 and CDR2 from the germline V gene are MNHEY and SVGEGT.

This clonotype appeared a few times. The chain combines TRBV24-1 with TRBJ2-1, with 8 bases fitting TRBD2. In germline, CDR1 is KGHDR, CDR2 SFDVKD. The CDR3 sequence is 16 residues long. V lost 5 bases, J lost 5 bases, and 10 bases stayed unmatched. The CDR3 DNA reads TGTGCCACCAGTGGCCTCAAGGGACTAGAAAACAATGAGCAGTTCTTC. It yields the protein CATSGLKGLENNEQFF.

By sample fraction, this clonotype is medium-sized. The genes are TRBV20-1 and TRBJ2-7; D is perhaps TRBD1 or TRBD2 (5 bases each). Germline CDR1 DFQATT, CDR2 SNEGSKA (reference sequence). CDR3 length: 12 residues. Trimming removed 6 bases from V and 5 bases from J, with 14 bases in between. The CDR3 here is CSAPTRGNEQYF. Written as DNA, the CDR3 is TGCAGTGCGCCTACTAGGGGCAACGAGCAGTACTTC.

This clonotype has just a few counts. This rearrangement joins TRBV4-1 to TRBJ2-5; D is perhaps TRBD1 (5 bases). Trimming took 1 base from V and 4 from J, leaving 16 bases between them. Per germline, CDR1 MGHRA and CDR2 YSYEKL. The CDR3 covers 16 residues. The CDR3 here is CASSQGVTGVRETQYF. The CDR3, as DNA: TGCGCCAGCAGCCAAGGCGTCACAGGAGTAAGAGAGACCCAGTACTTC.